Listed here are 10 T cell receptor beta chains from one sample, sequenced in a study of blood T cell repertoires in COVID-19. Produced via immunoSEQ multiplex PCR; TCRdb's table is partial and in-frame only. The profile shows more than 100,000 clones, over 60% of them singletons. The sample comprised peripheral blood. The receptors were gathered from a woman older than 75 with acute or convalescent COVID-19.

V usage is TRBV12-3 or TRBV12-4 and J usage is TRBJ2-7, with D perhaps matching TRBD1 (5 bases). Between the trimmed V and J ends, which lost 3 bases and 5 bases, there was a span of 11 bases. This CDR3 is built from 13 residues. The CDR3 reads CASSLMGLHEQYF. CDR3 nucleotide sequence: TGTGCCAGCAGTTTGATGGGGCTCCACGAGCAGTACTTC.

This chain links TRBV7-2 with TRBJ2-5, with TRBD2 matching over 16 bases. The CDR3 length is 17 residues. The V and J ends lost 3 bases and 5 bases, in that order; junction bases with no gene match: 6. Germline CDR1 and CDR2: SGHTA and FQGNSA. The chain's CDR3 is CASSLGTSGGATETQYF. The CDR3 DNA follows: TGTGCCAGCAGCTTGGGGACTAGCGGGGGGGCCACGGAGACCCAGTACTTC.

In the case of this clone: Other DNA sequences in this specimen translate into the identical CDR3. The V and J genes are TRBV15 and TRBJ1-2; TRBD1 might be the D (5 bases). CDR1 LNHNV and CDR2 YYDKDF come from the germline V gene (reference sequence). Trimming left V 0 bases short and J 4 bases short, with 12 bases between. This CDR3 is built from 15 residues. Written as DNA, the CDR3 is TGTGCCACCAGCAGAGATGGCGGGGGAGCCTATGGCTACACCTTC. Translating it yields CATSRDGGGAYGYTF.

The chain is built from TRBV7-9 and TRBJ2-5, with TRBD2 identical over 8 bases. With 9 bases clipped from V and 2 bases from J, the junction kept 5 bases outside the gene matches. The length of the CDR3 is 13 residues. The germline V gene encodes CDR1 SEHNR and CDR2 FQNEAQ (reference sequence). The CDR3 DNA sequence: TGTGCCAGGTCCCCTAGCGGGCAAGAGACCCAGTACTTC. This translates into CARSPSGQETQYF.

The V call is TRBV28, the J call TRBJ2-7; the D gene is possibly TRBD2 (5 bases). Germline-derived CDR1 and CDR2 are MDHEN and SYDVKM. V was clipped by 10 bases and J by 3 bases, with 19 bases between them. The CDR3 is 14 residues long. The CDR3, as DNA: TGTGCCACCCTTACCGGCCACGGGAACTACGAGCAGTACTTC. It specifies CATLTGHGNYEQYF.

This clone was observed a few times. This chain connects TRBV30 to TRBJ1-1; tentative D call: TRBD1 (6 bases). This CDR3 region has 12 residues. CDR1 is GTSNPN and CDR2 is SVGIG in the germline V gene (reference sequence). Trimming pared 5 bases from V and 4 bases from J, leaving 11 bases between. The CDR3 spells CAWGGGSTEAFF. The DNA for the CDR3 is TGTGCCTGGGGTGGGGGCAGCACTGAAGCTTTCTTT.

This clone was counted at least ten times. CDR3: CASRTGLAGADTQYF. CDR3 in DNA: TGTGCCAGCAGGACGGGACTAGCGGGCGCAGATACGCAGTATTTT. The chain combines TRBV2 with TRBJ2-3, with 12 bases fitting TRBD2. This CDR3 is built from 15 residues. The trim removed 6 bases at V and 4 bases at J, leaving 5 bases unmatched. Germline values: CDR1 SNHLY, CDR2 FYNNEI.

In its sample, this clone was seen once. The CDR3 DNA sequence: TGCGCCAGCAGCCGAGGAGTCCTAGCGGCTTCCTACGAGCAGTACTTC. Its translation: CASSRGVLAASYEQYF. The chain combines TRBV4-3 with TRBJ2-7, with TRBD2 matching over 7 bases. This CDR3 is 16 amino acids long. The junction had 10 bases not matched to a gene; V was cut back by 4 bases and J by 1 base. From germline, CDR1 is LGHNA and CDR2 YSLEER.

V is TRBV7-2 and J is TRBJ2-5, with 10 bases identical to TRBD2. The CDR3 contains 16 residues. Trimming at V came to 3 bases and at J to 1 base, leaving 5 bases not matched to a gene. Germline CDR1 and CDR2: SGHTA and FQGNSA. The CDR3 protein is CASSFLAGDLQETQYF. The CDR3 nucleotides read TGTGCCAGCAGCTTTCTAGCGGGGGACCTCCAAGAGACCCAGTACTTC.

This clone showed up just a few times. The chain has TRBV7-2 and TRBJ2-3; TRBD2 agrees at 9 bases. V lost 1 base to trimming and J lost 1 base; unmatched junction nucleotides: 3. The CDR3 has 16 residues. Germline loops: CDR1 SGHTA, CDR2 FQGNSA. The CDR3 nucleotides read TGTGCCAGCAGCTTAGGGGCTAGCGGGGGCACAGATACGCAGTATTTT. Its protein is CASSLGASGGTDTQYF.